These T cell receptor beta chains were read from a single sample in a study of control samples from healthy donors and cancer patients. Libraries were prepared by immunoSEQ multiplex PCR; TCRdb keeps only in-frame clonotypes and omits some of them. The data contain some 49,000 clones, 70% to 90% of them seen just once; the ten biggest clones take up about 3%. Sequencing used PBMCs. These receptor sequences come from a woman aged 45-65 years with lung cancer. The CDR3 runs from the conserved cysteine through the conserved F or W. A D gene is named only where the DNA matches it firmly. Only part of the rows carry a size: once, few, many, or a class if the clone is expanded.

d_gene,j_gene,abundance,v_gene,CDR3nt,CDR3aa
-,TRBJ2-1,-,TRBV19,TGTGCCAGTAGTCCCAATTCCAATGAGCAGTTCTTC,CASSPNSNEQFF
TRBD1,TRBJ1-3,-,TRBV18,TGTGCCAGCTCATCCTTCTGGAGAGGGTACAGGGGCCTCTCTGGAAACACCATATATTTT,CASSSFWRGYRGLSGNTIYF
-,TRBJ1-6,once,TRBV7-3,TGTGCCAGCAGCTCTGGACGAACGGATTCACCCCTCCACTTT,CASSSGRTDSPLHF
-,TRBJ1-2,-,TRBV19,TGTGCCAGTACCCCTAGCAGAAGCGACTATGGCTACACCTTC,CASTPSRSDYGYTF
-,TRBJ2-5,few,TRBV19,TGTGCCAGTAGTATACCGGGACAAGAGACCCAGTACTTC,CASSIPGQETQYF
-,TRBJ1-1,-,TRBV28,TGTGCCAGCAGTTTGCCGGGCGAAGCTTTCTTT,CASSLPGEAFF
-,TRBJ1-4,medium-sized,TRBV28,TGTGCCAGCGGTCCCCTACTGGGAAAACTGTTTTTT,CASGPLLGKLFF
-,TRBJ2-5,once,TRBV5-1,TGCGCCAGCAGCTTGGATGGAGGAAGTTTCCAAGAGACCCAGTACTTC,CASSLDGGSFQETQYF
-,TRBJ1-6,-,TRBV9,TGTGCCAGCAGCGTAGCTCGGGACCTCTCCTATAATTCACCCCTCCACTTT,CASSVARDLSYNSPLHF
TRBD2,TRBJ2-1,-,TRBV7-2,TGTGCCAGCAGCAAATGGACTAGCGGGGACAATGAGCAGTTCTTC,CASSKWTSGDNEQFF
TRBD1,TRBJ2-3,-,TRBV18,TGTGCCAGCTCATCAACAGGGGGCTTGGGAGATACGCAGTATTTT,CASSSTGGLGDTQYF
-,TRBJ1-4,-,TRBV7-9,TGTGCCAGCAGCGGTAGGGGGGATGAAAAACTGTTTTTT,CASSGRGDEKLFF
TRBD1,TRBJ2-3,-,TRBV11-2,TGTGCCAGCAGCTTCCTTACAGGGGGCAGCGCAGATACGCAGTATTTT,CASSFLTGGSADTQYF
-,TRBJ2-7,-,TRBV6-6,TGTGCCAGCAGTTATACCCAAGGGGCCTCCTACGAGCAGTACTTC,CASSYTQGASYEQYF
-,TRBJ2-3,once,TRBV7-9,TGTGCCAGCAGTTTAGTCGTCACAGATACGCAGTATTTT,CASSLVVTDTQYF
-,TRBJ2-3,-,TRBV20-1,TGCAGTGCTAGTGATACTCTCACAGATACGCAGTATTTT,CSASDTLTDTQYF
-,TRBJ1-2,-,TRBV4-3,TGCGCCAGCAGCCAAACCACAGGGACCCGTTTTGGCTACACCTTC,CASSQTTGTRFGYTF
TRBD2,TRBJ2-3,-,TRBV20-1,TGCAGTGCTAGTTCGGCTAGCGGGGGGTACACAGATACGCAGTATTTT,CSASSASGGYTDTQYF
-,TRBJ1-1,-,TRBV5-1,TGCGCCAGCAGCTTTCGGGGGGACGCGGTCACTGAAGCTTTCTTT,CASSFRGDAVTEAFF
-,TRBJ1-1,medium-sized,TRBV12-5,TGTGCTAGTGGTTTGGCACTAGGGACTTCTGGAGGAGCTTTCTTT,CASGLALGTSGGAFF
TRBD2,TRBJ2-3,-,TRBV7-2,TGTGCCAGCAGCTTTAGCGGGGGCGGGGGAGATACGCAGTATTTT,CASSFSGGGGDTQYF
TRBD1,TRBJ1-2,-,TRBV14,TGTGCCAGCAGCCAAGCCGGGACAGCTTATGGCTACACCTTC,CASSQAGTAYGYTF
-,TRBJ2-7,-,TRBV30,TGTGCCTGGGGAGGGGGGGACGAGCAGTACTTC,CAWGGGDEQYF
-,TRBJ1-1,few,TRBV5-1,TGCGCCAGCAGCAGGGACGGCACCCCGGACGCTGAAGCTTTCTTT,CASSRDGTPDAEAFF
-,TRBJ1-1,-,TRBV5-6,TGTGCCAGCAGCTTGATTACAGCGGATCCTGAAGCTTTCTTT,CASSLITADPEAFF
-,TRBJ1-5,-,TRBV24-1,TGTGCCACCAGTGATGTCGACGGGGATCAGCCCCAGCATTTT,CATSDVDGDQPQHF
TRBD1,TRBJ1-2,-,TRBV12-5,TGTGCTAGTGGTTTGTACAGGGGGCCTGGCTACACCTTC,CASGLYRGPGYTF
-,TRBJ2-6,-,TRBV18,TGTGCCAGCTCCCCCCAAGTCTCTGGGGCCAACGTCCTGACTTTC,CASSPQVSGANVLTF
-,TRBJ1-1,once,TRBV29-1,TGCAGCGTTGCCCCTCAAGGAGTTAACACTGAAGCTTTCTTT,CSVAPQGVNTEAFF
-,TRBJ1-1,-,TRBV18,TGTGCCAGCTCACCACTGGGGGGTTCCACTGAAGCTTTCTTT,CASSPLGGSTEAFF
-,TRBJ1-3,-,TRBV11-2,TGTGCCAGCAGCTTAACCGCGGGACACCCAGGGGTCTCTGGAAACACCATATATTTT,CASSLTAGHPGVSGNTIYF
-,TRBJ1-1,-,TRBV6-2/TRBV6-3,TGTGCCAGCAGTTACACCCGGCAGAACACTGAAGCTTTCTTT,CASSYTRQNTEAFF
TRBD2,TRBJ2-3,-,TRBV9,TGTGCCAGCAGCGTAGCGGGAGCGGGGCCCCCTTTAGGAACAGATACGCAGTATTTT,CASSVAGAGPPLGTDTQYF
-,TRBJ2-7,few,TRBV5-4,TGTGCCAGCAGCTTGGACAGGTCCTACGAGCAGTACTTC,CASSLDRSYEQYF
-,TRBJ2-7,-,TRBV19,TGTGCCAGTTCTCAGGGGCCCTCCCCGTCCTACGAGCAGTACTTC,CASSQGPSPSYEQYF
-,TRBJ2-7,-,TRBV5-1,TGCGCCAGCAGCACAACACGCGGGGTTGGGGAGCAGTACTTC,CASSTTRGVGEQYF
TRBD1,TRBJ2-7,-,TRBV10-3,TGTGCCATCAGTCCTGGACAGGGGAACTACGAGCAGTACTTC,CAISPGQGNYEQYF
TRBD1,TRBJ2-3,-,TRBV19,TGTGCCAGTAGTCCCCGGACAGGCCATAGCACAGATACGCAGTATTTT,CASSPRTGHSTDTQYF
-,TRBJ2-5,-,TRBV24-1,TGTGCCACCAGTGAGACGAGCCAAGAGACCCAGTACTTC,CATSETSQETQYF
-,TRBJ1-4,-,TRBV5-5,TGTGCCAGCAGCTCACTACAGGGCAGCATTGAAAAACTGTTTTTT,CASSSLQGSIEKLFF
-,TRBJ2-7,-,TRBV12-3/TRBV12-4,TGTGCCAGCAGCTGGACGGCTTCCTACGAGCAGTACTTC,CASSWTASYEQYF
-,TRBJ1-1,-,TRBV28,TGTGCCAGCGAGTGGTCAGGGACGAACACTGAAGCTTTCTTT,CASEWSGTNTEAFF
-,TRBJ1-2,-,TRBV19,TGTGCCAGTAGTATACGGGGTGCTAACTATGGCTACACCTTC,CASSIRGANYGYTF
-,TRBJ2-5,-,TRBV4-1,TGCGCCAGCAGCCAAGATCGGTGGGAGACCCAGTACTTC,CASSQDRWETQYF